This T cell receptor (beta chain) comes out of a study of PD-L1 blockade in urothelial cancer. Produced via immunoSEQ multiplex PCR; TCRdb's table is partial and in-frame only. The sample has tens of thousands of clones, around 85% seen once. This clone was counted once. The sample's time point: pretreatment peripheral blood. CDR1 is KGHSH and CDR2 is LQKENI in the germline V gene. The length of the CDR3 is 15 residues. V gave up 5 bases and J gave up 2 bases, with 16 bases separating them. This sequence joins TRBV18 and TRBJ2-7, with D possibly matching TRBD2 (6 bases). The material was PBMCs, obtained around atezolizumab (anti-PD-L1) treatment. This receptor was taken from a woman aged 55-69 years with urothelial cancer. DNA of the CDR3: TGTGCCAGCTCAATCGGGGCCGGGAGCCCCTACGAGCAGTACTTC. Translation: CASSIGAGSPYEQYF.